Below are 25 T cell receptor beta chains sequenced from a single sample in a study of T cells after yellow fever vaccination. TCRdb itself ran the 5' RACE reads through MiXCR, one entry per CDR3 protein. The sample carries around 340,000 distinct CDR3 sequences, around 13% recorded once. Sequencing used CD4+ T cells sorted from PBMCs, obtained 15 days after the yellow fever booster vaccination. These receptor sequences come from a man between 18 and 35 years old who received the YFV17D yellow fever vaccine.

The chain carries TRBV2 and TRBJ1-2; TRBD1 is a possible D gene (6 bases). There are 14 residues in the CDR3. V gave up 5 bases and J gave up 5 bases, with 15 bases separating them. Germline loops: CDR1 SNHLY, CDR2 FYNNEI. The CDR3 is CASSNTGTVYGYTF. In DNA, the CDR3 is TGTGCCAGCAGTAACACAGGGACGGTATATGGCTACACCTTC.

This clonotype appeared a few times. The rearrangement links TRBV10-1 to TRBJ2-2, with 7 nucleotides matching TRBD1. This CDR3 spans 14 amino acids. The germline V gene encodes CDR1 WNHNN and CDR2 SYGVQD (reference sequence). V shed 2 bases and J 4 bases; nucleotides not matched to a gene: 1. The CDR3, as DNA: TGCGCCAGCAGTGAGGGGGACAGCACCGGGGAGCTGTTTTTT. It is translated as CASSEGDSTGELFF.

The V call is TRBV4-3, the J call TRBJ2-3, with TRBD2 matching over 14 bases. The germline gives CDR1 LGHNA, CDR2 YSLEER. This CDR3 comprises 18 residues. V trimming: 5 bases; J trimming: 0 bases; junction bases outside the gene matches: 7. CDR3 sequence reads: CASSSGTSGGLSTDTQYF. The CDR3, as DNA: TGCGCCAGCAGCAGCGGGACTAGCGGGGGACTTAGCACAGATACGCAGTATTTT.

The chain is built from TRBV29-1 and TRBJ2-3; D uncertain. Germline values: CDR1 SQVTM, CDR2 ANQGSEA. The germline V and J ends were trimmed by 3 bases and 6 bases, with 10 bases remaining between them. CDR3 length: 12 amino acids. Here the CDR3 reads CSVDSPRDTQYF. The CDR3 nucleotides are TGCAGCGTTGACAGTCCTAGGGATACGCAGTATTTT.

This clonotype was detected a few times. This chain links TRBV15 with TRBJ1-2; D gene uncertain. The CDR3 totals 14 residues. Trimming removed 3 bases from V and 6 bases from J, with 14 bases in between. Germline CDR1 is LNHNV and CDR2 is YYDKDF (reference sequence). The CDR3: CATSRDGLGNGYTF. For the CDR3, the DNA is TGTGCCACCAGCAGGGACGGTCTTGGCAATGGCTACACCTTC.

The chain is built from TRBV5-1 and TRBJ2-6; D is perhaps TRBD1 or TRBD2 (5 bases each). Germline lookup yields CDR1 SGHRS and CDR2 YFSETQ. Deletions cut 5 bases from V and 0 bases from J, with 12 bases between. The CDR3 length is 16 residues. The CDR3 reads CASSQGRVSGANVLTF. DNA of the CDR3: TGCGCCAGCAGTCAGGGACGGGTCTCTGGGGCCAACGTCCTGACTTTC.

The chain recombines TRBV5-4 with TRBJ1-1; 7 bases agree with TRBD1. The CDR3 sequence is 16 residues long. The germline V gene encodes CDR1 SGHNT and CDR2 YYREEE (reference sequence). V lost 0 bases and J lost 3; bases outside the gene matches: 8. This CDR3 is CASSLGTGLEDTEAFF. The CDR3 DNA follows: TGTGCCAGCAGCTTGGGGACAGGTCTCGAGGACACTGAAGCTTTCTTT.

The chain recombines TRBV6-2 or TRBV6-3 with TRBJ2-3; D unclear. CDR3 length: 13 residues. V lost 7 bases, J lost 1 base, and 9 bases lay in between. Germline loops: CDR1 MNHEY, CDR2 SVGEGT. The chain's CDR3 is CASNLPGTDTQYF. CDR3 DNA sequence: TGTGCCAGCAACCTTCCGGGCACAGATACGCAGTATTTT.

This chain connects TRBV5-1 to TRBJ2-3; 10 bases align to TRBD2. Germline V gives CDR1 SGHRS, CDR2 YFSETQ. The CDR3 runs to 14 residues. With V trimmed by 0 bases and J by 5 bases, 0 bases remained unmatched. CDR3 DNA: TGCGCCAGCAGCTTGGTAGCGGGGGGAGATACGCAGTATTTT. As protein: CASSLVAGGDTQYF. The full variable domain, in which reference TRBV5-1 and TRBJ2-3 provide the parts outside the CDR3, is KAGVTQTPRYLIKTRGQQVTLSCSPISGHRSVSWYQQTPGQGLQFLFEYFSETQRNKGNFPGRFSGRQFSNSRSEMNVSTLELGDSALYLCASSLVAGGDTQYFGPGTRLTVL.

The chain uses TRBV5-1 and TRBJ1-1, with D possibly matching TRBD1 (6 bases). V was pared by 3 bases and J by 2 bases, with 14 bases between. The CDR3 covers 15 residues. Looked up from germline, CDR1 is SGHRS and CDR2 is YFSETQ. This CDR3 is CASSSGALANTEAFF. The CDR3 region has the DNA TGCGCCAGCAGCTCAGGGGCCTTGGCCAACACTGAAGCTTTCTTT.

This clonotype was seen only a few times. The rearrangement uses TRBV7-3 and TRBJ2-1, with 15 positions matching TRBD2. Germline CDR1 reads SGHTA; CDR2 reads FQGTGA. V lost 5 bases, J lost 0 bases, and 11 bases stayed unmatched. The CDR3 totals 20 residues. DNA of the CDR3: TGTGCCAGCAGCAGAACAGGACTAGCGGGGGGGAGAAGCTCCTACAATGAGCAGTTCTTC. Translated, it gives CASSRTGLAGGRSSYNEQFF.

The rearrangement links TRBV7-2 to TRBJ2-3, with 7 bases matching TRBD2. The V gene end was trimmed by 8 bases and the J gene end by 2 bases; junction bases not matched to a gene: 7. CDR3 length equals 14 residues. Germline CDR1 reads SGHTA; CDR2 reads FQGNSA. As DNA, the CDR3 is TGTGCCAGCGGTGGGAGGGGAGACACAGATACGCAGTATTTT. It translates to CASGGRGDTDTQYF. Full variable domain (missing parts from reference TRBV7-2 and TRBJ2-3): GAGVSQSPSNKVTEKGKDVELRCDPISGHTALYWYRQSLGQGLEFLIYFQGNSAPDKSGLPSDRFSAERTGGSVSTLTIQRTQQEDSAVYLCASGGRGDTDTQYFGPGTRLTVL.

This clonotype was seen more than once but under ten times. The rearrangement links TRBV27 to TRBJ1-2; no definite D call. This CDR3 spans 15 amino acids. The V gene lost 6 bases and the J gene lost 0 bases, with 14 bases spanning the gap. CDR1 MNHEY and CDR2 SMNVEV come from the germline V gene (reference sequence). The CDR3 DNA reads TGTGCCAGCAGCAAATACTCCTCAGCTAACTATGGCTACACCTTC. Its translation: CASSKYSSANYGYTF.

This clonotype was recorded a few times. The chain carries TRBV5-1 and TRBJ2-3, with TRBD2 matching over 13 bases. The CDR3 covers 17 residues. V lost 3 bases, J lost 0 bases, and 4 bases stayed unmatched. Germline V gene sequence: CDR1 SGHRS, CDR2 YFSETQ. The CDR3 is CASSSGTSGKSTDTQYF. CDR3 in DNA: TGCGCCAGCAGCTCCGGGACTAGCGGGAAGAGCACAGATACGCAGTATTTT. The variable domain in full, completed from reference TRBV5-1 and TRBJ2-3, reads KAGVTQTPRYLIKTRGQQVTLSCSPISGHRSVSWYQQTPGQGLQFLFEYFSETQRNKGNFPGRFSGRQFSNSRSEMNVSTLELGDSALYLCASSSGTSGKSTDTQYFGPGTRLTVL.

In its sample, this clonotype was seen once. The V call is TRBV27, the J call TRBJ2-3; D is unclear. The germline CDR1 and CDR2 sequences are MNHEY and SMNVEV (reference sequence). Trimming removed 5 bases from V and 2 bases from J, with 8 bases in between. The CDR3 sequence is 13 residues long. Here the CDR3 DNA reads TGTGCCAGCAGTCCATATAACACAGATACGCAGTATTTT. Protein sequence: CASSPYNTDTQYF.

This clonotype was seen ten or more times. The chain joins TRBV6-2 or TRBV6-3 to TRBJ2-3, with TRBD2 matching over 14 bases. Germline V lookup: CDR1 MNHEY, CDR2 SVGEGT. After removal of 8 bases from V and 5 bases from J, the junction contained 0 bases not matched to a gene. This CDR3 comprises 13 residues. Here the CDR3 DNA reads TGTGCCAGCGGGACTAGCGGGGGAGATACGCAGTATTTT. The encoded protein is CASGTSGGDTQYF.

This clonotype was recorded a few times. The chain joins TRBV12-3 or TRBV12-4 to TRBJ1-2; D not resolved. V was pared by 1 base and J by 6 bases, with 12 bases between. This CDR3 is 14 amino acids long. The CDR3 reads CASSLGSGNDGYTF. The CDR3 DNA follows: TGTGCCAGCAGTTTAGGGTCTGGGAACGATGGCTACACCTTC.

Only a few counts were recorded for this clonotype. The chain's CDR3 is CASSAGTTIYF. The CDR3 DNA is TGCGCCAGCAGCGCCGGCACCACCATATATTTT. The chain carries TRBV5-1 and TRBJ1-3; D gene unclear. V shed 4 bases and J shed 9 bases, with 8 bases lying between them. The CDR3 covers 11 residues. Germline assignment: CDR1 SGHRS and CDR2 YFSETQ.

This sequence joins TRBV5-5 and TRBJ1-6, with D tentatively TRBD1 (6 bases). Per germline, CDR1 SGHKS and CDR2 YYEKEE (reference sequence). The CDR3 totals 15 residues. Trimming took off 6 bases at V and 9 bases at J, with 19 bases between the two ends. The DNA of the CDR3 is TGTGCCAGCACCACGGACAGACTTCATACTTCACCCCTCCACTTT. It specifies CASTTDRLHTSPLHF.

This sequence joins TRBV12-3 or TRBV12-4 and TRBJ2-1; the D is unclear. This CDR3 contains 12 residues. V lost 5 bases to trimming and J lost 12 bases, with 14 bases between them. The CDR3 reads CASSVGSRPQFF. The CDR3 DNA reads TGTGCCAGCAGTGTGGGGTCTCGCCCGCAGTTCTTC.

The chain has TRBV9 and TRBJ2-1; unclear D gene. The germline CDR1 and CDR2 sequences are SGDLS and YYNGEE. The CDR3 is made up of 11 amino acids. V was pared by 0 bases and J by 5 bases, with 0 bases between. The CDR3 sequence: CASSVDNEQFF. The CDR3 DNA sequence: TGTGCCAGCAGCGTAGACAATGAGCAGTTCTTC.

The table lists this clonotype with a few counts. This chain links TRBV10-3 with TRBJ2-2; D gene unclear. Trimming removed 6 bases at V and 6 bases at J, with 11 bases between. Germline V gives CDR1 ENHRY, CDR2 SYGVKD. The CDR3 is 13 amino acids. CDR3 sequence: CAISNRDSGELFF. CDR3 bases: TGTGCCATCAGCAATCGTGACTCCGGGGAGCTGTTTTTT.

This clonotype was seen only a few times. The V and J genes are TRBV9 and TRBJ2-3; TRBD1 or TRBD2 may be the D gene (5 bases each). Germline V gene data show CDR1 as SGDLS and CDR2 as YYNGEE. V lost 4 bases and J 1 base, leaving 16 bases between the germline ends. The CDR3 totals 16 residues. CDR3 coding DNA: TGTGCCAGCAGCCCCCGGGGACGGCCGGGCACAGATACGCAGTATTTT. It is translated as CASSPRGRPGTDTQYF.

This clonotype has just a few counts. This rearrangement joins TRBV6-1 to TRBJ1-6, with 7 nucleotides matching TRBD1. The ends lost 5 bases at V and 8 bases at J; junction bases unmatched: 6. This CDR3 has 14 residues. CDR1 MNHNS and CDR2 SASEGT come from the germline V gene. CDR3 nucleotides: TGTGCCAGCAGTCCGACAGGGAGTGATTCACCCCTCCACTTT. The encoded protein is CASSPTGSDSPLHF.

The gene calls are TRBV3-1 and TRBJ1-2, with TRBD1 matching 8 bases. The V and J ends lost 1 base and 6 bases, in that order; junction bases with no gene match: 10. The CDR3 loop spans 16 amino acids. The germline V gene encodes CDR1 LGHDT and CDR2 YNNKEL (reference sequence). CDR3 DNA: TGTGCCAGCAGCCAAGGACAGGGGTTAAGGGCCGATGGCTACACCTTC. This encodes CASSQGQGLRADGYTF.